These T cell receptor beta chains were read from a single sample in a study of Graves' ophthalmopathy and Graves' hyperthyroidism. TCRdb re-derived calls from the multiplex PCR reads in MiXCR, one entry per CDR3 protein. This repertoire shows 170,000 or so distinct CDR3 sequences, 39% found once; its top ten account for approximately 9%. Source material: peripheral blood. These receptors originate from a man younger than 45 with Graves' ophthalmopathy. The CDR3 runs from the conserved cysteine through the conserved F or W. The order of the fields is clone size, J gene, V gene, D gene, CDR3 protein, CDR3 DNA. D genes are given only for firm matches. For some rows the clone size is stated as once, few or many, or as a class when expanded; others skip it.

size: many; J: TRBJ1-1; V: TRBV24-1; D: TRBD1; CDR3: CATSGRGLDTEAFF; DNA: TGTGCCACCAGTGGAAGGGGGCTGGACACTGAAGCTTTCTTT
size: .; J: TRBJ1-1; V: TRBV12-3/TRBV12-4; D: .; CDR3: CASSRGIMNTEAFF; DNA: TGTGCCAGCAGCCGGGGGATCATGAACACTGAAGCTTTCTTT
size: many; J: TRBJ2-7; V: TRBV10-3; D: .; CDR3: CAIDGGSYEQYF; DNA: TGTGCCATCGATGGGGGGTCATACGAGCAGTACTTC
size: few; J: TRBJ1-5; V: TRBV6-2/TRBV6-3; D: .; CDR3: CASSYSKKASSGGDQPQHF; DNA: TGTGCCAGCAGTTACTCGAAAAAGGCAAGTTCCGGGGGCGATCAGCCCCAGCATTTT
size: .; J: TRBJ1-5; V: TRBV6-2/TRBV6-3; D: .; CDR3: CASSLRGTLGNQPQHF; DNA: TGTGCCAGCAGTCTACGCGGGACACTGGGCAATCAGCCCCAGCATTTT
size: .; J: TRBJ2-7; V: TRBV20-1; D: TRBD2; CDR3: CSARPYPSGSAYEQYF; DNA: TGCAGTGCTAGACCCTACCCCAGCGGGAGTGCTTACGAGCAGTACTTC
size: .; J: TRBJ1-1; V: TRBV7-8; D: .; CDR3: CASSTGPTEAFF; DNA: TGTGCCAGCAGTACCGGACCCACTGAAGCTTTCTTT
size: .; J: TRBJ1-3; V: TRBV28; D: TRBD1; CDR3: CASRQTGLSRYF; DNA: TGTGCCAGCAGACAGACAGGGCTTTCGAGATATTTT
size: many; J: TRBJ2-2; V: TRBV11-2; D: .; CDR3: CASSLTSWPANTGELFF; DNA: TGTGCCAGCAGCTTAACTAGCTGGCCCGCGAACACCGGGGAGCTGTTTTTT
size: many; J: TRBJ2-7; V: TRBV19; D: TRBD2; CDR3: CASSNGGTRRYEQYF; DNA: TGTGCCAGTAGTAATGGGGGGACTAGAAGATACGAGCAGTACTTC
size: once; J: TRBJ2-7; V: TRBV28; D: .; CDR3: CASSRTTPGEQYF; DNA: TGTGCCAGCAGCCGGACAACTCCGGGCGAGCAGTACTTC
size: .; J: TRBJ1-1; V: TRBV7-3; D: .; CDR3: CASSLTAGNTEAFF; DNA: TGTGCCAGCAGCCTCACGGCAGGAAACACTGAAGCTTTCTTT
size: .; J: TRBJ2-5; V: TRBV6-2/TRBV6-3; D: .; CDR3: CASSRLAPDSSIETQYF; DNA: TGTGCCAGCAGTCGACTCGCCCCTGACAGCAGCATCGAGACCCAGTACTTC
size: many; J: TRBJ1-2; V: TRBV6-5; D: .; CDR3: CASSYSIQGGGYTF; DNA: TGTGCCAGCAGTTACTCGATACAGGGCGGCGGCTACACCTTC
size: .; J: TRBJ1-6; V: TRBV27; D: .; CDR3: CASSWGVNSPLHF; DNA: TGTGCCAGCAGTTGGGGGGTTAATTCACCCCTCCACTTT
size: many; J: TRBJ2-7; V: TRBV11-3; D: TRBD2; CDR3: CASSLLGLALHEQYF; DNA: TGTGCCAGCAGCTTACTGGGACTAGCCCTCCACGAGCAGTACTTC
size: .; J: TRBJ1-2; V: TRBV5-1; D: TRBD1; CDR3: CASSLTTGDYGYTF; DNA: TGCGCCAGCAGCTTGACGACAGGGGACTATGGCTACACCTTC
size: once; J: TRBJ2-7; V: TRBV28; D: .; CDR3: CASSFHASPRPYEQYF; DNA: TGTGCCAGCAGTTTTCACGCGAGTCCCCGCCCCTACGAGCAGTACTTC
size: .; J: TRBJ2-7; V: TRBV20-1; D: .; CDR3: CSARVGRISYEQYF; DNA: TGCAGTGCTAGAGTGGGACGGATCTCCTACGAGCAGTACTTC
size: few; J: TRBJ2-5; V: TRBV7-2; D: .; CDR3: CASSPRRQETQYF; DNA: TGTGCCAGCAGCCCAAGGCGGCAAGAGACCCAGTACTTC
size: .; J: TRBJ1-1; V: TRBV20-1; D: .; CDR3: CSARDSARSMNTEAFF; DNA: TGCAGTGCTAGAGATTCCGCCCGGAGCATGAACACTGAAGCTTTCTTT
size: .; J: TRBJ1-5; V: TRBV6-1; D: .; CDR3: CASRQGGGGQPQHF; DNA: TGTGCCAGCAGACAGGGTGGAGGAGGACAGCCCCAGCATTTT
size: .; J: TRBJ1-6; V: TRBV6-5; D: .; CDR3: CASSYIQTGKNSPLHF; DNA: TGTGCCAGCAGTTACATCCAAACAGGGAAAAATTCACCCCTCCACTTT